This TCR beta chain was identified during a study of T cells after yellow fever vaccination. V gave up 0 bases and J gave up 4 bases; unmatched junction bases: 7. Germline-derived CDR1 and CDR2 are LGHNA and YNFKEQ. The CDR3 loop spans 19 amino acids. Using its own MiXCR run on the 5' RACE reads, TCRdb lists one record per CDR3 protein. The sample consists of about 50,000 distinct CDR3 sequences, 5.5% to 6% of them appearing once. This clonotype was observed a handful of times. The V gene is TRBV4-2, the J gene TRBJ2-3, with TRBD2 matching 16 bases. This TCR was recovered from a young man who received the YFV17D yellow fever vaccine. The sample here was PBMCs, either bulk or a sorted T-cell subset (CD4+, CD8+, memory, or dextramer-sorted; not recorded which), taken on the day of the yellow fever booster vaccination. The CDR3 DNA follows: TGTGCCAGCAGCCAAGAACCGGGACTAGCGGGGGGGCCCTCAGATACGCAGTATTTT. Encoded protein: CASSQEPGLAGGPSDTQYF.